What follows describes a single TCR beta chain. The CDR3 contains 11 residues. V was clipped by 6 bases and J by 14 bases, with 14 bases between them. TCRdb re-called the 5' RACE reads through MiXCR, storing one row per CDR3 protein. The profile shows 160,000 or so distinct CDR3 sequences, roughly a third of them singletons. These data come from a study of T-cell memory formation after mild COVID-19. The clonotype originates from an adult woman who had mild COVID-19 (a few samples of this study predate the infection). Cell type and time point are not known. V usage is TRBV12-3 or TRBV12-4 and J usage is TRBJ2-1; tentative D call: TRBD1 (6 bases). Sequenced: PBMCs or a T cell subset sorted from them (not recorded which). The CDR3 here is CASSKQGEEFF. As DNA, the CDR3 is TGTGCCAGCAGCAAACAGGGAGAGGAGTTCTTC.